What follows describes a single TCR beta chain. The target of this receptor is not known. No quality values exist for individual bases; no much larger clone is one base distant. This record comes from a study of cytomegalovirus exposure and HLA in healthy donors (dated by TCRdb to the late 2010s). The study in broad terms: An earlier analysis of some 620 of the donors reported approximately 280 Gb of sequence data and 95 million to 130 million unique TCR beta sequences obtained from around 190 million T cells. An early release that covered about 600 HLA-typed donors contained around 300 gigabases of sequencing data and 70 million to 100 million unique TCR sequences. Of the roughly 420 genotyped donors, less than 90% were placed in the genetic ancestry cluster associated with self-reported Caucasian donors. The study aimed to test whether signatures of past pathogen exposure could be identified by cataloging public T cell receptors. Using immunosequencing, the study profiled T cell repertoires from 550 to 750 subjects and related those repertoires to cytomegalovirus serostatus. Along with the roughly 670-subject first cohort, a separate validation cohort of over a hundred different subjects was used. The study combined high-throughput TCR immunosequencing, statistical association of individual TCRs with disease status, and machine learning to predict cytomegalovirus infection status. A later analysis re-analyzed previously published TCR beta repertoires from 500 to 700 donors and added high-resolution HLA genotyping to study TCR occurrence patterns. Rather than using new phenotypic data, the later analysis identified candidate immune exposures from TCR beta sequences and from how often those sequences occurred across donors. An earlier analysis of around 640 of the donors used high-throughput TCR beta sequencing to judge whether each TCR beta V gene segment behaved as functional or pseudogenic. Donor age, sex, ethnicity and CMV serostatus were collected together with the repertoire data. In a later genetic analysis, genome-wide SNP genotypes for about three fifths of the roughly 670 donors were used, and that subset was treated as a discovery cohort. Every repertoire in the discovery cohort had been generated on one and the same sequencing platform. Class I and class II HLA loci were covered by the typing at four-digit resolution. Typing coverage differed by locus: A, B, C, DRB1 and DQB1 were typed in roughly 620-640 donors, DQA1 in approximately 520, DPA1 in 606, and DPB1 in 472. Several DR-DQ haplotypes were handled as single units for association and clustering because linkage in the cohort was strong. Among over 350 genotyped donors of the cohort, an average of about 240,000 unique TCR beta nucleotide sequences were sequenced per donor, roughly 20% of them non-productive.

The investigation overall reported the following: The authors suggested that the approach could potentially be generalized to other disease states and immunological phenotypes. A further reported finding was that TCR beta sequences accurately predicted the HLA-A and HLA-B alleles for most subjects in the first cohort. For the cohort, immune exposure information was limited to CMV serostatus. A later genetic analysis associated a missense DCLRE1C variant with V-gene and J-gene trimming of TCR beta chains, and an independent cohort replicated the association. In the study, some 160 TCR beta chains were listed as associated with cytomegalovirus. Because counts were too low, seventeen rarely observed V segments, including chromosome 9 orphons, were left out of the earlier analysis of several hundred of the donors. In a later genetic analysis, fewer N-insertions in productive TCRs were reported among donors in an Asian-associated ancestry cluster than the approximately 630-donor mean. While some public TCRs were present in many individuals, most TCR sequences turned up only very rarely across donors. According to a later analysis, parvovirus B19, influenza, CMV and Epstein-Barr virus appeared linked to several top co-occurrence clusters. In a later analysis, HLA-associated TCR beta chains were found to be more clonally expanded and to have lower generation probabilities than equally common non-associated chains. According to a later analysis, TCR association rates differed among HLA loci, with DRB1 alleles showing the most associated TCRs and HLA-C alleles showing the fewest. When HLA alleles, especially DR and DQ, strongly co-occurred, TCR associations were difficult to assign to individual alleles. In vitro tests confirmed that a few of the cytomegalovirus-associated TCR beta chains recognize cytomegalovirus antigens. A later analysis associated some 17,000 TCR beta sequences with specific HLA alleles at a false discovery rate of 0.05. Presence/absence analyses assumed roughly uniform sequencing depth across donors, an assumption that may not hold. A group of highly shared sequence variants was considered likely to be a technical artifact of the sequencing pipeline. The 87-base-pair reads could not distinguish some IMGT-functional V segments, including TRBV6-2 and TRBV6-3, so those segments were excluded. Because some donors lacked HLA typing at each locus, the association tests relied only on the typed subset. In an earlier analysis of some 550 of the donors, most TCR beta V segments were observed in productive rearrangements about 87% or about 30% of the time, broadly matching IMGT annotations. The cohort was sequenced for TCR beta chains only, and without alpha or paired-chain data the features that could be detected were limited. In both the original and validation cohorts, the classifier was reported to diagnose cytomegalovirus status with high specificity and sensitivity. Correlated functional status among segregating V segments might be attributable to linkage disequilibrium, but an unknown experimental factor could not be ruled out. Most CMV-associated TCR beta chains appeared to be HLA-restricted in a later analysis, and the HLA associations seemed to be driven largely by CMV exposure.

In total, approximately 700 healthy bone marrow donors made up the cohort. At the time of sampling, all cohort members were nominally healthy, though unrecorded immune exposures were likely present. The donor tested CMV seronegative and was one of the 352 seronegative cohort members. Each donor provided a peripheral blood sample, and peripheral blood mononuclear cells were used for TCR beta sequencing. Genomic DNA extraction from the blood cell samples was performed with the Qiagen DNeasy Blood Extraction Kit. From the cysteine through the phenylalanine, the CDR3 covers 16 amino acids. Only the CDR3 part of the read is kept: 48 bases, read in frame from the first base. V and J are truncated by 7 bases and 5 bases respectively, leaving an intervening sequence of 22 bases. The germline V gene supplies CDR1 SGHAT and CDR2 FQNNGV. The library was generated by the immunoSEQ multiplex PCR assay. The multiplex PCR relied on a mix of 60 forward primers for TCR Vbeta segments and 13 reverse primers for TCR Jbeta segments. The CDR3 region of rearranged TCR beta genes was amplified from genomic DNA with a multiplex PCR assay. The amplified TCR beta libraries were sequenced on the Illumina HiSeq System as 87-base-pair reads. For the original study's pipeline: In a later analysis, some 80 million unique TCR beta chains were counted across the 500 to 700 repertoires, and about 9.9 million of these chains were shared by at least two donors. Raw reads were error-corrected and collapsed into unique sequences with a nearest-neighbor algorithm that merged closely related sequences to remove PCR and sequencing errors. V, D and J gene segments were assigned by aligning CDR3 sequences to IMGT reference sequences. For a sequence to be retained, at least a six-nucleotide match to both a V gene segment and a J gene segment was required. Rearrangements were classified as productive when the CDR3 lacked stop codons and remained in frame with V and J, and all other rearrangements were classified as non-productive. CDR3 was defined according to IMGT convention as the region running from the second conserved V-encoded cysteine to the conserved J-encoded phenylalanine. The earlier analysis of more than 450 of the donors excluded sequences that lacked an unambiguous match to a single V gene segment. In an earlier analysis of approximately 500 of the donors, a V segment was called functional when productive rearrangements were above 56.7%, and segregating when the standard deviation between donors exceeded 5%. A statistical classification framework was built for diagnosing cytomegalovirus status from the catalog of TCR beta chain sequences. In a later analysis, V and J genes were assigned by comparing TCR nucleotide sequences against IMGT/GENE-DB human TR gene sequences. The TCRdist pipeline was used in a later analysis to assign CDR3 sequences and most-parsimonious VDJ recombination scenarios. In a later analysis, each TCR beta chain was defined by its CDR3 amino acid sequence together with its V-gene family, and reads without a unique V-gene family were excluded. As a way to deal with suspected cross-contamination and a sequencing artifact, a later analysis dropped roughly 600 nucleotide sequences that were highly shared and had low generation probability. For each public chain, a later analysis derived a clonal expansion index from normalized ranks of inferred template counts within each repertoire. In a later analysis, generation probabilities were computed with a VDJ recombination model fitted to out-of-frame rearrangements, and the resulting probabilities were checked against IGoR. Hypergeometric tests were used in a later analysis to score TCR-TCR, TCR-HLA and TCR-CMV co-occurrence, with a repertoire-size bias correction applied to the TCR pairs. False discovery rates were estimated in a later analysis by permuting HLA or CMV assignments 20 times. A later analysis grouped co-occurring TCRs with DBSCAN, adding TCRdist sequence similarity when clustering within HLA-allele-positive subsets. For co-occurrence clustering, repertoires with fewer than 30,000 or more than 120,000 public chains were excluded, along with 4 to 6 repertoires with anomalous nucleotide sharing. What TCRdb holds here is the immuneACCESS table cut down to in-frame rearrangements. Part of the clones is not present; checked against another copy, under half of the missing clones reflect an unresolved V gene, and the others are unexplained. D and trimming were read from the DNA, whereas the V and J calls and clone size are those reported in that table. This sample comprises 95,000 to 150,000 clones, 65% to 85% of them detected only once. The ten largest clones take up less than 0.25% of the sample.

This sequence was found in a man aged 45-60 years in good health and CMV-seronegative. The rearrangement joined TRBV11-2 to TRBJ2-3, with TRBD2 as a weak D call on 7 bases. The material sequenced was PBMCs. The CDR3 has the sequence CASKKGGRGAVDTQYF. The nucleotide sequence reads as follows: TGTGCCAGCAAGAAAGGGGGACGGGGGGCGGTAGATACGCAGTATTTT. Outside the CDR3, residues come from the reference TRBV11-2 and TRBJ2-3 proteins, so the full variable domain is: EAGVAQSPRYKIIEKRQSVAFWCNPISGHATLYWYQQILGQGPKLLIQFQNNGVVDDSQLPKDRFSAERLKGVDSTLKIQPAKLEDSAVYLCASKKGGRGAVDTQYFGPGTRLTVL.